This T cell receptor (beta chain) was identified during a study of PD-1 blockade in classical Hodgkin lymphoma. With no exception, relapse followed autologous stem cell transplantation in all patients, and brentuximab vedotin exposure varied. This clone came up once. Trimming removed 4 bases from V and 0 bases from J; junction bases left unmatched: 9. The V gene's germline CDR1 is SGHRS and CDR2 YFSETQ. This CDR3 region has 17 residues. Clones were read by immunoSEQ multiplex PCR, and TCRdb kept only the in-frame ones, dropping some. The sample holds some 96,000 clones, roughly 92% seen once. The receptor was derived from a human donor with classical Hodgkin lymphoma. Specimen: peripheral blood mononuclear cells (PBMCs), collected at baseline. The chain recombines TRBV5-1 with TRBJ2-1; 8 bases map to TRBD2. The CDR3 loop is CASSPYPSGSSYNEQFF. The DNA of the CDR3 is TGCGCCAGCAGCCCGTATCCCAGCGGGAGCTCCTACAATGAGCAGTTCTTC.